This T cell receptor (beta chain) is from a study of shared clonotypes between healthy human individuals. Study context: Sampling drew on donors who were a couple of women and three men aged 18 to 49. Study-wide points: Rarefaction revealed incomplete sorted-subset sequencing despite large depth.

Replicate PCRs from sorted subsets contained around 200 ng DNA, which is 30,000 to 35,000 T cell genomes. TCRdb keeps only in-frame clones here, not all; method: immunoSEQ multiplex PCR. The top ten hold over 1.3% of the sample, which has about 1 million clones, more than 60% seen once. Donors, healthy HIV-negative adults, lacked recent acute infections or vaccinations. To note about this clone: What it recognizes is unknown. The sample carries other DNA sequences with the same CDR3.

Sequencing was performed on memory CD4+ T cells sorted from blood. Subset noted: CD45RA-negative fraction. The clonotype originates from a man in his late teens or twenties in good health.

In DNA, the CDR3 is TGTGCCAGCTCACCAGGACAGGGGACGAACACTGAAGCTTTCTTT. As protein: CASSPGQGTNTEAFF. The genes are TRBV18 and TRBJ1-1; TRBD1 agrees at 9 bases. In germline, CDR1 is KGHSH, CDR2 LQKENI. The CDR3 is 15 amino acids. V trimming: 2 bases; J trimming: 1 base; junction bases outside the gene matches: 2.